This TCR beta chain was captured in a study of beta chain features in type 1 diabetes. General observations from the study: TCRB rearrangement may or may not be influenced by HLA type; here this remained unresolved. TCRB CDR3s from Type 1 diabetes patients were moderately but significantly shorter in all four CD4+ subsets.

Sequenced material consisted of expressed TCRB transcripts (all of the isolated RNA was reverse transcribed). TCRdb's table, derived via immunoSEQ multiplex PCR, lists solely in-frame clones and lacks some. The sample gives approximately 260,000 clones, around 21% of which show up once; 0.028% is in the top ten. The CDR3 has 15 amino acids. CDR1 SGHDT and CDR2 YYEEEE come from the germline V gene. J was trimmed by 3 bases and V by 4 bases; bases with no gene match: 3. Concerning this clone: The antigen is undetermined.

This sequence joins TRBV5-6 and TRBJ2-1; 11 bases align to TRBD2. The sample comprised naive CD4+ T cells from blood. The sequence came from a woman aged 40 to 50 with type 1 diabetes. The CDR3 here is CASSLTSGGYNEQFF. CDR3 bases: TGTGCCAGCAGCCTTACTAGCGGGGGCTACAATGAGCAGTTCTTC.